The 13 T cell receptor beta chains in this list originate from one sample, sequenced in a study of early T cells in non-severe SARS-CoV-2 infection (dated by TCRdb to 2020 to 2023). Library prep was done by 5' RACE. Instrument used: NextSeq 500. TCRdb reanalyzed the raw reads on its own, using fastp at Q25 for trimming and MiXCR for clone calling, and kept in-frame beta chains. Here each entry gathers all rows of one CDR3 protein and keeps the most common genes and DNA. The sample table lists about 36,000 distinct CDR3 sequences, roughly 6.8% of them with a count of one. Together, the top ten hold 24% of the sample. The sequencing used whole blood, collected at baseline. The receptors here all came from an adult who was a healthcare worker with PCR-confirmed SARS-CoV-2 infection or an uninfected control (not recorded which).

This clonotype was seen more than once but under ten times. This chain connects TRBV19 to TRBJ2-5; D is uncertain. The CDR3 spans 14 residues. CDR1 is LNHDA and CDR2 is SQIVND in the germline V gene (reference sequence). The V and J ends lost 4 bases and 4 bases respectively, with 13 bases between them. This CDR3 reads CASSNYPDGETQYF. The CDR3 coding sequence is TGTGCCAGTAGTAACTACCCCGATGGAGAGACCCAGTACTTC.

The rearrangement uses TRBV4-1 and TRBJ1-3; no clear D gene. Germline V gene sequence: CDR1 MGHRA, CDR2 YSYEKL. Deletions cut 5 bases from V and 7 bases from J, with 21 bases between. This CDR3 contains 16 residues. The CDR3 nucleotides are TGCGCCAGCAGCAAACCCCGGAGGGCGTCAGAGAACACCATATATTTT. It yields the protein CASSKPRRASENTIYF.

This clonotype has a count of ten or more. In DNA, the CDR3 is TGTGCCAGCAGCTTCCTGGGGGCTACTAATGAAAAACTGTTTTTT. It encodes CASSFLGATNEKLFF. The chain combines TRBV5-6 with TRBJ1-4; perhaps TRBD1 as D (6 bases). Germline V CDR1 and CDR2: SGHDT, YYEEEE. CDR3 length equals 15 residues. V was clipped by 2 bases and J by 2 bases, with 10 bases between them.

This clonotype has ten or more counts. This sequence joins TRBV7-9 and TRBJ2-5; TRBD1 is a possible D gene (5 bases). Germline CDR1 reads SEHNR; CDR2 reads FQNEAQ (reference sequence). V was cut by 4 bases and J by 6 bases, with 18 bases left in between. This CDR3 contains 15 residues. CDR3 coding DNA: TGTGCCAGCAGCTCCTCGCAGGGCGTATTGAAGACCCAGTACTTC. Protein: CASSSSQGVLKTQYF.

This clonotype came up many times. The chain has TRBV18 and TRBJ2-7; D is ambiguous. Looked up from germline, CDR1 is KGHSH and CDR2 is LQKENI. The CDR3 runs 14 residues. V was cut by 3 bases and J by 6 bases, with 15 bases left in between. CDR3 nucleotides: TGTGCCAGCTCACCTTCACGCGCCTCCCCCGAGCAGTACTTC. Amino acid sequence: CASSPSRASPEQYF.

V is TRBV11-3 and J is TRBJ2-3; D assignment may be TRBD1 or TRBD2 (5 bases each). This CDR3 comprises 14 residues. Trimming left V 4 bases short and J 5 bases short, with 13 bases between. The germline V gene encodes CDR1 SGHNT and CDR2 YENEEA. The CDR3 coding sequence is TGTGCCAGCAGCTCGCGTGATGGGGGAGATACGCAGTATTTT. Translation: CASSSRDGGDTQYF.

This clonotype was seen at least ten times. The chain combines TRBV28 with TRBJ1-1; tentatively, D is TRBD1 (6 bases). Trimming stripped 6 bases from V and 1 base from J, with 12 bases between. The length of the CDR3 is 14 residues. CDR1 and CDR2 from the germline V gene are MDHEN and SYDVKM. Here the CDR3 DNA reads TGTGCCAGCAGGCCCCCGGGACAGAACACTGAAGCTTTCTTT. Translating it yields CASRPPGQNTEAFF. The full variable domain, with the rest looked up from reference TRBV28 and TRBJ1-1, is DVKVTQSSRYLVKRTGEKVFLECVQDMDHENMFWYRQDPGLGLRLIYFSYDVKMKEKGDIPEGYSVSREKKERFSLILESASTNQTSMYLCASRPPGQNTEAFFGQGTRLTVV.

This chain joins TRBV24-1 and TRBJ2-1, with a tentative D call TRBD1 (5 bases). Germline loops: CDR1 KGHDR, CDR2 SFDVKD. V was trimmed by 8 bases and J by 5 bases, leaving 9 bases between them. This CDR3 region has 12 residues. The CDR3 here is CATMTDNNEQFF. The CDR3 coding sequence is TGTGCCACCATGACAGATAACAATGAGCAGTTCTTC.

This clonotype occurred many times. The chain uses TRBV7-9 and TRBJ1-6, with D unclear. Deletions cut 6 bases from V and 6 bases from J, with 12 bases between. CDR1 is SEHNR, CDR2 FQNEAQ, per germline (reference sequence). The CDR3 contains 14 residues. The DNA of the CDR3 is TGTGCCAGCAGACTGGACGGCATTAATTCACCCCTCCACTTT. This translates into CASRLDGINSPLHF.

This clonotype occurred many times. The chain employs TRBV20-1 and TRBJ2-1; weak D call: TRBD2 (6 bases). Germline CDR1 DFQATT, CDR2 SNEGSKA (reference sequence). With 1 base removed from V and 5 bases from J, the gap between germline ends came to 18 bases. CDR3 size: 16 residues. Written as DNA, the CDR3 is TGCAGTGCTAGAGGCCCACTAGCAGACACGAACAATGAGCAGTTCTTC. The encoded protein is CSARGPLADTNNEQFF.

This clonotype was seen at least ten times. J is TRBJ1-4 and V is TRBV14; 12 bases are shared with TRBD1. The CDR3 length is 18 residues. The ends lost 4 bases at V and 2 bases at J; junction bases unmatched: 8. Germline loops: CDR1 SGHDN, CDR2 FVKESK. The CDR3 bases are TGTGCCAGCAGCCCGGGACAGGGGGCGCGGGTCACTAATGAAAAACTGTTTTTT. Translating it yields CASSPGQGARVTNEKLFF.

The chain employs TRBV6-1 and TRBJ2-7, with no clear D. The V end was cut by 5 bases, the J end by 0 bases, with 8 bases between. From germline, CDR1 is MNHNS and CDR2 SASEGT. CDR3 length: 13 residues. CDR3 sequence (DNA): TGTGCCAGCAGTCAGGTTATCTCCTACGAGCAGTACTTC. Its protein product is CASSQVISYEQYF.

In this sample, this clonotype turned up many times. This chain links TRBV6-5 with TRBJ2-7; D unresolved. The CDR3 spans 13 residues. Germline CDR1 is MNHEY and CDR2 is SVGAGI. V lost 6 bases and J lost 6, with 15 bases in between. CDR3 nucleotides: TGTGCCAGCAGCCAAATGAGTCACCTCGAGCAGTACTTC. This translates into CASSQMSHLEQYF.